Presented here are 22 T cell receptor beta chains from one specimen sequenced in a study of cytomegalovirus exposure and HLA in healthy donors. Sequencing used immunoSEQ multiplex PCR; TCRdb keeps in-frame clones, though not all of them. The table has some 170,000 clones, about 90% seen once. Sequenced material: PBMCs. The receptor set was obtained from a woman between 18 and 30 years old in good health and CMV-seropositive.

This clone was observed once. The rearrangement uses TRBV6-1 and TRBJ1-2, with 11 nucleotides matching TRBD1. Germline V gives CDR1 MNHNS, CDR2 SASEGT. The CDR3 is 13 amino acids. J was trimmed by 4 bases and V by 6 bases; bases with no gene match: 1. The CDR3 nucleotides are TGTGCCAGCAGCGGGACAGGGGGCTATGGCTACACCTTC. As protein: CASSGTGGYGYTF.

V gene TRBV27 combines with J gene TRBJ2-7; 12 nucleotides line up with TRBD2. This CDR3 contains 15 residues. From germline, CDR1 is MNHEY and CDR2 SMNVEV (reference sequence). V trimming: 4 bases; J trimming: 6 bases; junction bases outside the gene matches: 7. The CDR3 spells CASSSQTSGSTEQYF. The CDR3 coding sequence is TGTGCCAGCAGTTCCCAGACTAGCGGGAGTACCGAGCAGTACTTC.

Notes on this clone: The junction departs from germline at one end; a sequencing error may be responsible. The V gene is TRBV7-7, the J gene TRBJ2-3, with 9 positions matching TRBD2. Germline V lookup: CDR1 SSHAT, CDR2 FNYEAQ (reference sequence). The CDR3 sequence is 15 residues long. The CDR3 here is CASSLTSGTTDTQYF. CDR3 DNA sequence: TGTGCTAGCAGCTTGACTAGCGGAACCACAGATACGCAGTATTTT.

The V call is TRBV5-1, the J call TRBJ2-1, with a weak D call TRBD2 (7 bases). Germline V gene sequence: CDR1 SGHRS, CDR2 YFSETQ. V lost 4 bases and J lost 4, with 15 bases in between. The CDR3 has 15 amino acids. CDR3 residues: CASSHGEGGYNEQFF. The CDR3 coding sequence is TGCGCCAGCAGCCACGGGGAGGGGGGTTACAATGAGCAGTTCTTC.

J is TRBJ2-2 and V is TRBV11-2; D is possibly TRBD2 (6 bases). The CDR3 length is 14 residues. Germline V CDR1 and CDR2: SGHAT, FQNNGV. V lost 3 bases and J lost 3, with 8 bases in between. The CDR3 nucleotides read TGTGCCAGCAGCTTGAGCGGGTACACCGGGGAGCTGTTTTTT. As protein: CASSLSGYTGELFF.

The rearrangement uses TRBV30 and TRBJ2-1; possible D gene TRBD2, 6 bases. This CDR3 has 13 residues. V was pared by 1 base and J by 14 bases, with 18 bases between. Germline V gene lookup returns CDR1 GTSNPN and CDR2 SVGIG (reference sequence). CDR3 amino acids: CAWSGSSRAGKFF. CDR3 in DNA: TGTGCCTGGAGTGGTTCGTCTAGGGCGGGGAAGTTCTTC.

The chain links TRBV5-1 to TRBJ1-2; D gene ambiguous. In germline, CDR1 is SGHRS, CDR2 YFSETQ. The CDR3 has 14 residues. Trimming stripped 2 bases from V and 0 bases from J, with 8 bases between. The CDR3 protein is CASSFEGTNYGYTF. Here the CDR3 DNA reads TGCGCCAGCAGCTTTGAGGGTACTAACTATGGCTACACCTTC.

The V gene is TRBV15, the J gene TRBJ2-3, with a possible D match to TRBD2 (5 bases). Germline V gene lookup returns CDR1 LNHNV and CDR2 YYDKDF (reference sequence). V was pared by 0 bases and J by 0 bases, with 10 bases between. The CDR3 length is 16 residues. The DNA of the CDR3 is TGTGCCACCAGCAGAGATCGAGGGCGAAGCACAGATACGCAGTATTTT. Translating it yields CATSRDRGRSTDTQYF.

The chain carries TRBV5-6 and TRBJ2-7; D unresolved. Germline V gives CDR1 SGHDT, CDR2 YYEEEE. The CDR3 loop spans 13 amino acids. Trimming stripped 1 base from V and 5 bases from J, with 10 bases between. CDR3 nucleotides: TGTGCCAGCAGCTTGTTGGCCCGCCACGAGCAGTACTTC. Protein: CASSLLARHEQYF.

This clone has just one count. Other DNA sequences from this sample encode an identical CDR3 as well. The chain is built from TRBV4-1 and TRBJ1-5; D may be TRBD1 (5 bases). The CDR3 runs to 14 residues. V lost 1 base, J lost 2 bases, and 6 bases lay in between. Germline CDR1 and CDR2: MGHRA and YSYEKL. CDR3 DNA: TGCGCCAGCAGCCAAGGCAGGGGCAATCAGCCCCAGCATTTT. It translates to CASSQGRGNQPQHF.

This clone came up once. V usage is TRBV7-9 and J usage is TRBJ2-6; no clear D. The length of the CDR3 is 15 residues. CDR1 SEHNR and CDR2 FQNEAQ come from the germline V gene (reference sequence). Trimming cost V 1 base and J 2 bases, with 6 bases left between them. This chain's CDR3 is CASSLVRAGANVLTF. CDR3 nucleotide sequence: TGTGCCAGCAGCTTAGTCCGGGCTGGGGCCAACGTCCTGACTTTC. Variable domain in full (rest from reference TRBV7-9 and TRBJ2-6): DTGVSQNPRHKITKRGQNVTFRCDPISEHNRLYWYRQTLGQGPEFLTYFQNEAQLEKSRLLSDRFSAERPKGSFSTLEIQRTEQGDSAMYLCASSLVRAGANVLTFGAGSRLTVL.

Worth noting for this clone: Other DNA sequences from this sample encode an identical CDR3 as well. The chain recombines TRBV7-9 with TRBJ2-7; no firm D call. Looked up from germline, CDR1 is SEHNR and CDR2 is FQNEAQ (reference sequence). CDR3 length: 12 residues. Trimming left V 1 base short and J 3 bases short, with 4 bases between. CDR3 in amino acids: CASSLVRYEQYF. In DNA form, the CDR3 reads TGTGCCAGCAGCTTAGTCCGCTACGAGCAGTACTTC. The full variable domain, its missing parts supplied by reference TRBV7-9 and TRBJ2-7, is DTGVSQNPRHKITKRGQNVTFRCDPISEHNRLYWYRQTLGQGPEFLTYFQNEAQLEKSRLLSDRFSAERPKGSFSTLEIQRTEQGDSAMYLCASSLVRYEQYFGPGTRLTVT.

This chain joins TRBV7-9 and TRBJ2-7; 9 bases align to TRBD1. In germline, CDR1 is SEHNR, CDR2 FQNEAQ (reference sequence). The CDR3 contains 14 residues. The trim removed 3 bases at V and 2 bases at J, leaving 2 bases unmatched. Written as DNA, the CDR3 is TGTGCCAGCAGCTTGGACAGGGGCCCCTACGAGCAGTACTTC. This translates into CASSLDRGPYEQYF.

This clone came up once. The CDR3 coding sequence is TGTGCCAGCAGTTGGGGACTAGCGGCTAGCACAGATACGCAGTATTTT. Its protein is CASSWGLAASTDTQYF. The genes are TRBV6-5 and TRBJ2-3; 11 bases fit TRBD2. V was clipped by 4 bases and J by 0 bases; unmatched bases: 3. CDR1 and CDR2 from the germline V gene are MNHEY and SVGAGI. CDR3 length: 16 residues.

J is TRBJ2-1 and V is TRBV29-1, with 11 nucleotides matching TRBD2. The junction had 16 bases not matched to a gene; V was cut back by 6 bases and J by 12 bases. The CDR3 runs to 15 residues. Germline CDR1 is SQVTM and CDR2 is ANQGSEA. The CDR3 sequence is CSVAATGIAGGPQFF. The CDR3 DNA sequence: TGCAGCGTGGCTGCGACAGGGATAGCGGGAGGGCCGCAGTTCTTC.

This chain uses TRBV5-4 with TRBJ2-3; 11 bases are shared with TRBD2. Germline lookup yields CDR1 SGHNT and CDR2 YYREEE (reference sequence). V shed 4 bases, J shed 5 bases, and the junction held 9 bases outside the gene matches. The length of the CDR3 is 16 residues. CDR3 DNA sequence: TGTGCCAGCAGCCCTACGCAGACTAGCGGGAAAGATACGCAGTATTTT. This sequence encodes CASSPTQTSGKDTQYF.

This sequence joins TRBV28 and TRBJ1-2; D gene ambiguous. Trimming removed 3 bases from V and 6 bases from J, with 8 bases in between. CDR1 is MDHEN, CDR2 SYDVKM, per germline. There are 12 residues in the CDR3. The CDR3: CASSLPRNGYTF. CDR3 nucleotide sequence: TGTGCCAGCAGTTTGCCGCGGAATGGCTACACCTTC.

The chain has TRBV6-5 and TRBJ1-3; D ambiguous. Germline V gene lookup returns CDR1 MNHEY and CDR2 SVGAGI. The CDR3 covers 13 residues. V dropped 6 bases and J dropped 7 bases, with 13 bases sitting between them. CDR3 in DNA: TGTGCCAGCAGCCTCGGTGAACGGAACACCATATATTTT. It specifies CASSLGERNTIYF.

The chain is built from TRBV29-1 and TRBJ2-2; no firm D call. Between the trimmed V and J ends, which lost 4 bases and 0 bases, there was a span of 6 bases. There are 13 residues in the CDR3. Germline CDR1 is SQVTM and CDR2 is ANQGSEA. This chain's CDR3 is CSVAPPNTGELFF. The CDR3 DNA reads TGCAGCGTTGCCCCTCCGAACACCGGGGAGCTGTTTTTT.

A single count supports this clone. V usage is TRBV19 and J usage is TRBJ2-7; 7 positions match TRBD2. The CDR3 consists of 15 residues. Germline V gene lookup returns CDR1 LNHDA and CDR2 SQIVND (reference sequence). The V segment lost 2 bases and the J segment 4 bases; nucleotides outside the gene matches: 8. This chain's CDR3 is CASSIPGQGLYEQYF. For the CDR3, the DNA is TGTGCCAGTAGTATACCCGGGCAGGGACTATACGAGCAGTACTTC. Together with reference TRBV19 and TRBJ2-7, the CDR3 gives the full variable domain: DGGITQSPKYLFRKEGQNVTLSCEQNLNHDAMYWYRQDPGQGLRLIYYSQIVNDFQKGDIAEGYSVSREKKESFPLTVTSAQKNPTAFYLCASSIPGQGLYEQYFGPGTRLTVT.

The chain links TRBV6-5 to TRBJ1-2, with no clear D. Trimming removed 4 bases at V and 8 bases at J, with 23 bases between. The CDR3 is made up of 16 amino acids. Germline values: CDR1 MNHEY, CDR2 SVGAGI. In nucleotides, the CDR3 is TGTGCCAGCAGTTTTTATGGCGGACGGCAGGAGCGGGGCTACACCTTC. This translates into CASSFYGGRQERGYTF.

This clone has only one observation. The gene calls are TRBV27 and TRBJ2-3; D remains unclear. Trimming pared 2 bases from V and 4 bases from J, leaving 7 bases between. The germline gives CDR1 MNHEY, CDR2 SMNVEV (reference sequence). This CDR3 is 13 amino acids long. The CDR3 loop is CASSLQFADTQYF. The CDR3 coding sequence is TGTGCCAGCAGTTTACAGTTCGCAGATACGCAGTATTTT.